This T cell receptor beta chain originates from a study of cytomegalovirus exposure and HLA in healthy donors. This CDR3 spans 15 amino acids. Germline trimming cut 5 bases from V and 3 bases from J; bases unmatched to any gene: 4. Germline CDR1 reads MDHEN; CDR2 reads SYDVKM. 60 Vbeta and 13 Jbeta primers were used in PCR. TCRdb keeps only in-frame clones here, not all; method: immunoSEQ multiplex PCR. The sample has 200,000 to 250,000 clones; the top ten hold 1.1%. To note about this clone: Its antigen is as yet unknown.

At the time of sampling, donors were nominally healthy, though unrecorded immune exposures were likely. Study-level findings and limits: Fewer N-insertions (relative to the approximately 700-donor mean) were reportedly seen in an Asian-associated ancestry cluster in a later analysis. Common viral pathogens seemed to be connected with several of the most significant clusters, according to a later analysis.

The material sequenced was PBMCs. The sequence was obtained from a girl under 10 years old in good health and CMV-seropositive. V and J are TRBV28 and TRBJ1-5; TRBD1 matches at 10 bases. This CDR3 is CASSTGTGVNQPQHF. The CDR3 region has the DNA TGTGCCAGCAGTACCGGGACAGGGGTCAATCAGCCCCAGCATTTT.